The 8 T cell receptor beta chains presented below share a single source sample, sequenced in a study of technical replicates of blood from a handful of donors. Some clones are missing from TCRdb's copy, which holds only in-frame ones; the method was immunoSEQ multiplex PCR. The profile shows fewer than 85,000 clones, around 94% of them singletons. Sequenced sample: T cells isolated from PBMCs. The receptor source for this set is a human donor in good health.

The J gene is TRBJ2-5, the V gene TRBV6-1; 7 nucleotides match TRBD1. The CDR3 spans 15 residues. V lost 3 bases and J lost 7; bases outside the gene matches: 11. Germline-derived CDR1 and CDR2 are MNHNS and SASEGT. CDR3 protein: CASSERDSPIGTQYF. The CDR3 region has the DNA TGTGCCAGCAGTGAGAGGGACAGTCCTATAGGGACCCAGTACTTC.

This sequence joins TRBV2 and TRBJ2-1, with 10 bases lining up with TRBD1. Germline assignment: CDR1 SNHLY and CDR2 FYNNEI. The CDR3 loop spans 14 amino acids. The trim removed 6 bases at V and 10 bases at J, leaving 9 bases unmatched. As DNA, the CDR3 is TGTGCCAGCAGCGAAAGACAGGGGGCCGGAGAGCAGTTCTTC. This sequence encodes CASSERQGAGEQFF. Full variable domain (rest looked up from reference TRBV2 and TRBJ2-1): EPEVTQTPSHQVTQMGQEVILRCVPISNHLYFYWYRQILGQKVEFLVSFYNNEISEKSEIFDDQFSVERPDGSNFTLKIRSTKLEDSAMYFCASSERQGAGEQFFGPGTRLTVL.

The rearrangement links TRBV4-1 to TRBJ1-1, with 10 bases lining up with TRBD1. J lost 5 bases, V lost 5 bases, and 17 bases had no gene match. From germline, CDR1 is MGHRA and CDR2 YSYEKL. CDR3 size: 18 residues. CDR3 loop: CASSFTIRDRGRGTEAFF. The CDR3 DNA is TGCGCCAGCAGCTTTACCATCCGGGACAGGGGCCGAGGGACTGAAGCTTTCTTT.

This chain's CDR3 is CASRGQTYEQYF. The CDR3, as DNA: TGCGCCAGCAGGGGGCAGACCTACGAGCAGTACTTC. V usage is TRBV5-1 and J usage is TRBJ2-7, with D perhaps matching TRBD1 (5 bases). Germline lookup yields CDR1 SGHRS and CDR2 YFSETQ. Trimming left V 5 bases short and J 2 bases short, with 8 bases between. The length of the CDR3 is 12 residues.

The CDR3 is CASSSGTGTYNEQFF. The CDR3 coding sequence is TGTGCCAGCAGTTCCGGGACAGGGACCTACAATGAGCAGTTCTTC. The V call is TRBV6-5, the J call TRBJ2-1; 9 bases map to TRBD1. V trimming: 4 bases; J trimming: 2 bases; junction bases outside the gene matches: 3. Per the germline V gene, CDR1 is MNHEY and CDR2 is SVGAGI. The CDR3 has 15 residues.

J is TRBJ2-7 and V is TRBV7-9, with D possibly being TRBD2 (6 bases). There are 15 residues in the CDR3. Trimming took 1 base from V and 3 from J, leaving 13 bases between them. Germline CDR1 SEHNR, CDR2 FQNEAQ (reference sequence). CDR3 nucleotide sequence: TGTGCCAGCAGCTTAGGTGGCGGGACCTACTACGAGCAGTACTTC. Protein product: CASSLGGGTYYEQYF.

The chain combines TRBV30 with TRBJ1-2, with D tentatively TRBD1 (5 bases). Germline V gene data show CDR1 as GTSNPN and CDR2 as SVGIG (reference sequence). The V gene lost 0 bases and the J gene lost 9 bases, with 14 bases spanning the gap. The CDR3 is 13 residues long. The CDR3 coding sequence is TGTGCCTGGAGTGTAAACCAGGGTTGGAGCTACACCTTC. Translated: CAWSVNQGWSYTF.

The chain combines TRBV6-1 with TRBJ1-2; D is possibly TRBD1 (6 bases). Germline-derived CDR1 and CDR2 are MNHNS and SASEGT. The V end lost 3 bases, the J end lost 4 bases, and 21 bases lay between the germline ends. The CDR3 is made up of 17 amino acids. The CDR3 loop reads CASSDMALGGSSYGYTF. The CDR3 DNA sequence: TGTGCCAGCAGTGATATGGCATTAGGGGGTAGTAGCTATGGCTACACCTTC.